Following are 26 T cell receptor beta chains from one sample sequenced in a study of glioma-infiltrating T cells after dendritic cell vaccination listed by TCRdb under 2016. Library preparation was by the immunoSEQ multiplex PCR assay. TCRdb re-hosts the immuneACCESS table, in-frame sequences only. Its copies lack some clones; in the studies checked, an unresolved V gene accounts for under half of them, and the cause for the rest is not known. A total of tens of thousands of clones appear in this sample, over 75% of them only once. Of the sample, around a sixth falls within the top ten clones. The source was blood, collected before dendritic cell vaccination. The source is a human donor with glioblastoma.

This chain uses TRBV11-1 with TRBJ2-1; 7 bases map to TRBD1. The CDR3 is 16 residues long. V shed 1 base, J shed 3 bases, and the junction held 6 bases outside the gene matches. Germline values: CDR1 SGHAT, CDR2 FQDESV (reference sequence). The CDR3 bases are TGTGCCAGCAGCTTAGACACGACAGGGCACTACAATGAGCAGTTCTTC. Amino acid sequence: CASSLDTTGHYNEQFF.

This chain joins TRBV5-4 and TRBJ1-2, with 9 bases matching TRBD1. V lost 3 bases to trimming and J lost 8 bases; unmatched junction nucleotides: 2. The CDR3 has 12 amino acids. Germline-derived CDR1 and CDR2 are SGHNT and YYREEE (reference sequence). The CDR3 reads CASSWDREGYTF. In DNA form, the CDR3 reads TGTGCCAGCAGCTGGGACAGGGAGGGCTACACCTTC.

The chain is built from TRBV2 and TRBJ2-7; D is unclear. Trimming left V 6 bases short and J 9 bases short, with 18 bases between. The CDR3 totals 13 residues. CDR1 SNHLY and CDR2 FYNNEI come from the germline V gene. The CDR3: CASSTGASPRQYF. CDR3 in DNA: TGTGCCAGCAGCACTGGAGCTTCCCCGAGGCAGTACTTC.

The chain has TRBV4-3 and TRBJ2-1, with 9 bases that match TRBD1. The CDR3 runs 16 residues. J gave up 8 bases and V 2 bases, and 10 bases lay outside the gene matches. Germline CDR1 reads LGHNA; CDR2 reads YSLEER. The CDR3 sequence is CASSQSPGQGPHEQFF. The DNA of the CDR3 is TGCGCCAGCAGCCAATCACCGGGACAGGGCCCCCATGAGCAGTTCTTC.

The chain is built from TRBV5-5 and TRBJ1-4, with D tentatively TRBD1 (6 bases). The V and J ends lost 5 bases and 3 bases respectively, with 14 bases between them. The germline V gene encodes CDR1 SGHKS and CDR2 YYEKEE (reference sequence). The CDR3 runs 15 residues. The CDR3 loop reads CASSSSGVSNEKLFF. In DNA, the CDR3 is TGTGCCAGCAGTTCTTCAGGGGTGTCTAATGAAAAACTGTTTTTT.

The rearrangement joins TRBV10-3 to TRBJ2-4; 8 bases are a match to TRBD1. This CDR3 has 16 residues. Germline values: CDR1 ENHRY, CDR2 SYGVKD. V was pared by 5 bases and J by 3 bases, with 9 bases of the junction left unmatched. CDR3 sequence reads: CAISHEPTGGKNIQYF. CDR3 DNA: TGTGCCATCAGTCACGAACCAACAGGGGGCAAAAACATTCAGTACTTC.

This rearrangement joins TRBV5-1 to TRBJ2-7, with 8 positions matching TRBD1. Trimming cost V 4 bases and J 2 bases; bases outside gene matches: 5. This CDR3 is built from 14 residues. Germline-derived CDR1 and CDR2 are SGHRS and YFSETQ. In nucleotides, the CDR3 is TGCGCCAGCAGCCCCGGGACAGGAGCCTACGAGCAGTACTTC. It specifies CASSPGTGAYEQYF.

The chain is built from TRBV7-9 and TRBJ1-1, with 8 bases that match TRBD1. V gave up 2 bases and J gave up 4 bases; unmatched junction bases: 6. The CDR3 covers 15 residues. Germline V gene lookup returns CDR1 SEHNR and CDR2 FQNEAQ (reference sequence). In nucleotides, the CDR3 is TGTGCCAGCAGCTTACGGACAGGGTTGTTCACTGAAGCTTTCTTT. This encodes CASSLRTGLFTEAFF.

This clone was seen a single time. The genes are TRBV2 and TRBJ2-7, with D unresolved. V was shortened by 5 bases and J by 8 bases, with 13 bases between the two germline ends. Per germline, CDR1 SNHLY and CDR2 FYNNEI. The CDR3 extends over 12 amino acids. CDR3 in DNA: TGTGCCAGCAGTACCGACACTCTCCAGCAGTACTTC. This translates into CASSTDTLQQYF.

This clone was observed a single time. The V and J genes are TRBV30 and TRBJ2-5, with D possibly TRBD1 on 6 matching bases. This CDR3 comprises 12 residues. Trimming took 2 bases from V and 14 from J, leaving 18 bases between them. Germline values: CDR1 GTSNPN, CDR2 SVGIG (reference sequence). The CDR3 region has the DNA TGTGCCTGGAGTCCAATAGGAACAGGGCTTTACTTC. Encoded protein: CAWSPIGTGLYF.

The chain joins TRBV5-1 to TRBJ2-2; D ambiguous. Trimming cost V 0 bases and J 6 bases, with 6 bases left between them. Germline V lookup: CDR1 SGHRS, CDR2 YFSETQ. The CDR3 has 13 amino acids. CDR3: CASSLGPAGELFF. CDR3 nucleotide sequence: TGCGCCAGCAGCTTGGGTCCTGCCGGGGAGCTGTTTTTT.

The J gene is TRBJ2-5, the V gene TRBV7-9; 15 nucleotides line up with TRBD2. The J segment lost 5 bases and the V segment lost 3 bases, leaving 10 bases of the junction unmatched. Germline V CDR1 and CDR2: SEHNR, FQNEAQ (reference sequence). CDR3 length equals 18 residues. CDR3 in amino acids: CASSLPGLAGGRGETQYF. The CDR3, as DNA: TGTGCCAGCAGCTTGCCGGGACTAGCGGGGGGCAGGGGTGAGACCCAGTACTTC.

The chain carries TRBV9 and TRBJ2-3; D is possibly TRBD1 (5 bases). Per the germline V gene, CDR1 is SGDLS and CDR2 is YYNGEE. The CDR3 loop spans 16 amino acids. V was clipped by 1 base and J by 0 bases, with 12 bases between them. The CDR3 sequence: CASSVYDSPSTDTQYF. The CDR3 nucleotides read TGTGCCAGCAGCGTATATGACAGCCCTAGCACAGATACGCAGTATTTT.

The chain has TRBV13 and TRBJ2-7, with 10 positions matching TRBD1. This CDR3 is 20 amino acids long. The V segment lost 5 bases and the J segment 1 base; nucleotides outside the gene matches: 20. Germline CDR1 reads PRHDT; CDR2 reads FYEKMQ (reference sequence). The CDR3 DNA reads as TGTGCCAGCAGCGGCGGAACGAGAGTTACCGGGACAGGGGATTCCTACGAGCAGTACTTC. Its protein is CASSGGTRVTGTGDSYEQYF.

The genes are TRBV13 and TRBJ2-7, with TRBD1 matching over 9 bases. V lost 4 bases, J lost 3 bases, and 4 bases stayed unmatched. The CDR3 extends over 14 amino acids. CDR1 is PRHDT, CDR2 FYEKMQ, per germline (reference sequence). In DNA, the CDR3 is TGTGCCAGCAGCTCCCGGGACAGGGACTACGAGCAGTACTTC. Its protein product is CASSSRDRDYEQYF.

The V and J genes are TRBV6-1 and TRBJ2-4; tentatively, D is TRBD1 (5 bases). In germline, CDR1 is MNHNS, CDR2 SASEGT. Trimming took 3 bases from V and 6 from J, leaving 18 bases between them. The CDR3 has 16 amino acids. CDR3 bases: TGTGCCAGCAGTGATATAGGGGAAGGTCAGGGAAACATTCAGTACTTC. Translation gives CASSDIGEGQGNIQYF.

This chain connects TRBV5-6 to TRBJ1-3, with 7 bases matching TRBD1. Germline CDR1 SGHDT, CDR2 YYEEEE. J lost 0 bases, V lost 4 bases, and 4 bases had no gene match. The CDR3 runs 15 residues. Here the CDR3 DNA reads TGTGCCAGCAGCATCGGGACAGTCTCTGGAAACACCATATATTTT. Translating gives CASSIGTVSGNTIYF. Supplemented by reference TRBV5-6 and TRBJ1-3, the full variable domain reads DAGVTQSPTHLIKTRGQQVTLRCSPKSGHDTVSWYQQALGQGPQFIFQYYEEEERQRGNFPDRFSGHQFPNYSSELNVNALLLGDSALYLCASSIGTVSGNTIYFGEGSWLTVV.

The chain employs TRBV7-8 and TRBJ2-1; D possibly corresponds to TRBD1 (6 bases). Germline CDR1 and CDR2: SGHVS and FQNEAQ. Trimming cost V 6 bases and J 2 bases, with 14 bases left between them. This CDR3 contains 15 residues. The CDR3 sequence is CASSHRAGAYNEQFF. The CDR3 DNA reads TGTGCCAGCAGTCACCGTGCAGGGGCCTACAATGAGCAGTTCTTC.

This sequence joins TRBV28 and TRBJ1-5; TRBD1 aligns across 8 bases. The junction had 9 bases not matched to a gene; V was cut back by 8 bases and J by 0 bases. Germline V gene sequence: CDR1 MDHEN, CDR2 SYDVKM. CDR3 length: 16 amino acids. This CDR3 reads CASLWGTGNSNQPQHF. The CDR3 DNA sequence: TGTGCCAGCCTTTGGGGGACAGGCAATAGCAATCAGCCCCAGCATTTT. Variable domain in full (rest from reference TRBV28 and TRBJ1-5): DVKVTQSSRYLVKRTGEKVFLECVQDMDHENMFWYRQDPGLGLRLIYFSYDVKMKEKGDIPEGYSVSREKKERFSLILESASTNQTSMYLCASLWGTGNSNQPQHFGDGTRLSIL.

The chain carries TRBV6-5 and TRBJ1-1; D might be TRBD1 (6 bases). The CDR3 has 12 residues. CDR1 MNHEY and CDR2 SVGAGI come from the germline V gene. V lost 9 bases, J lost 6 bases, and 14 bases lay in between. CDR3 nucleotides: TGTGCCAGTTGGGGGGCGGGGGCTGAAGCTTTCTTT. Translated, it gives CASWGAGAEAFF.

V and J are TRBV4-1 and TRBJ2-7; unclear D gene. From germline, CDR1 is MGHRA and CDR2 YSYEKL. This CDR3 region has 15 residues. Trimming removed 0 bases from V and 2 bases from J, with 11 bases in between. The CDR3 sequence is CASSQELEYPYEQYF. The CDR3 DNA sequence: TGCGCCAGCAGCCAAGAGTTGGAGTATCCCTACGAGCAGTACTTC.

This chain joins TRBV7-2 and TRBJ2-1; TRBD2 aligns across 14 bases. V lost 1 base to trimming and J lost 4 bases; unmatched junction nucleotides: 0. The CDR3 loop spans 16 amino acids. The V gene's germline CDR1 is SGHTA and CDR2 FQGNSA. CDR3 bases: TGTGCCAGCAGCTTAGGGACTAGCGGGAGGTACAATGAGCAGTTCTTC. It translates to CASSLGTSGRYNEQFF.

A few counts support this clone. The chain couples TRBV29-1 to TRBJ1-1, with D perhaps TRBD1 (6 bases). Germline V gene sequence: CDR1 SQVTM, CDR2 ANQGSEA. V was cut by 1 base and J by 11 bases, with 20 bases left in between. There are 14 residues in the CDR3. This CDR3 is CSVEGGGQNPPAFF. CDR3 sequence (DNA): TGCAGCGTTGAAGGAGGGGGTCAAAATCCACCGGCTTTCTTT.

This chain joins TRBV2 and TRBJ1-3; no definite D call. Trimming stripped 2 bases from V and 3 bases from J, with 8 bases between. The length of the CDR3 is 14 residues. Germline-derived CDR1 and CDR2 are SNHLY and FYNNEI. CDR3 protein: CASSELQFGNTIYF. As DNA, the CDR3 is TGTGCCAGCAGTGAATTACAGTTTGGAAACACCATATATTTT.

The chain is built from TRBV5-1 and TRBJ2-3, with TRBD2 identical over 8 bases. Trimming cost V 4 bases and J 1 base; bases outside gene matches: 8. CDR1 and CDR2 (germline): SGHRS, YFSETQ. This CDR3 spans 16 amino acids. CDR3 sequence reads: CASSQQSGGRTDTQYF. The CDR3 DNA follows: TGCGCCAGCAGCCAACAAAGCGGGGGCCGCACAGATACGCAGTATTTT.

This chain joins TRBV25-1 and TRBJ2-5, with 9 bases fitting TRBD2. Germline values: CDR1 MGHDK, CDR2 SYGVNS. Germline trimming cut 4 bases from V and 5 bases from J; bases unmatched to any gene: 11. The CDR3 totals 16 residues. CDR3: CASSAFSGRGGETQYF. The CDR3 region has the DNA TGTGCCAGCAGTGCCTTTAGCGGGAGAGGGGGGGAGACCCAGTACTTC. Looking up the rest from reference TRBV25-1 and TRBJ2-5 gives the full variable domain: EADIYQTPRYLVIGTGKKITLECSQTMGHDKMYWYQQDPGMELHLIHYSYGVNSTEKGDLSSESTVSRIRTEHFPLTLESARPSHTSQYLCASSAFSGRGGETQYFGPGTRLLVL.